This entry lists 23 T cell receptor beta chains sequenced from one sample in a study of cytomegalovirus exposure and HLA in healthy donors. Profiled with immunoSEQ multiplex PCR; TCRdb holds only in-frame clones, not every one. The sample includes about 240,000 clones, approximately 83% of them seen just once. Source material: PBMCs. These TCRs come from a woman aged 25 to 39 in good health and CMV-seropositive.

V gene TRBV27 combines with J gene TRBJ1-4; 8 nucleotides match TRBD1. The J call could be wrong; TRBJ2-2 is a better fit for the DNA end. The CDR3 has 12 residues. The germline V gene encodes CDR1 MNHEY and CDR2 SMNVEV (reference sequence). In nucleotides, the CDR3 is TGTGCCAGCACCGACAGGGGAGGGGAGCTGTTTTTT. Amino acids: CASTDRGGELFF.

The sample holds a few counts of this clone. The genes are TRBV4-1 and TRBJ2-7; 9 bases are a match to TRBD2. Looked up from germline, CDR1 is MGHRA and CDR2 is YSYEKL. Trimming removed 4 bases from V and 4 bases from J; junction bases left unmatched: 8. The CDR3 loop spans 15 amino acids. CDR3 nucleotide sequence: TGCGCCAGCAGCCCACCGGGACTAGCTTTGTACGAGCAGTACTTC. Translated: CASSPPGLALYEQYF.

This clone was recorded only once. This chain links TRBV28 with TRBJ2-5; 9 bases are a match to TRBD2. CDR3 size: 15 residues. Trimming removed 6 bases from V and 7 bases from J; junction bases left unmatched: 12. Germline V gene sequence: CDR1 MDHEN, CDR2 SYDVKM. CDR3 protein: CASSPPGTSYVTQYF. As DNA, the CDR3 is TGTGCCAGCAGCCCTCCCGGGACTAGCTATGTGACCCAGTACTTC.

This clone occurred a few times. J is TRBJ1-2 and V is TRBV29-1; no reliable D call. V lost 2 bases and J lost 6, with 7 bases in between. Germline CDR1 reads SQVTM; CDR2 reads ANQGSEA. The CDR3 is made up of 11 amino acids. The CDR3, as DNA: TGCAGCGTTGAATCTTCCGATGGCTACACCTTC. Protein sequence: CSVESSDGYTF.

V usage is TRBV15 and J usage is TRBJ1-2; D is ambiguous. Trimming stripped 0 bases from V and 5 bases from J, with 10 bases between. CDR3 length: 14 residues. Germline values: CDR1 LNHNV, CDR2 YYDKDF (reference sequence). The CDR3 nucleotides read TGTGCCACCAGCAGAGAGGCGGGTGGGTATGGCTACACCTTC. Protein: CATSREAGGYGYTF.

This chain links TRBV28 with TRBJ1-1; D uncertain. The CDR3 spans 12 residues. The V gene's germline CDR1 is MDHEN and CDR2 SYDVKM. The V and J ends lost 2 bases and 6 bases respectively, with 7 bases between them. The CDR3 reads CASSLVTAEAFF. The DNA of the CDR3 is TGTGCCAGCAGTTTAGTAACAGCTGAAGCTTTCTTT.

This chain uses TRBV5-1 with TRBJ2-1, with D uncertain. This CDR3 is built from 11 residues. Germline assignment: CDR1 SGHRS and CDR2 YFSETQ. V lost 2 bases, J lost 13 bases, and 10 bases lay in between. CDR3 loop: CASSFKSIQFF. CDR3 DNA: TGCGCCAGCAGCTTTAAGTCTATTCAGTTCTTC.

The chain employs TRBV11-2 and TRBJ2-1, with TRBD2 as a possible D gene (6 bases). CDR1 is SGHAT and CDR2 is FQNNGV in the germline V gene. V dropped 4 bases and J dropped 10 bases, with 11 bases sitting between them. The CDR3 is 12 amino acids. CDR3 sequence (DNA): TGTGCCAGCAGCTCGACGGGGGTCGAGCAGTTCTTC. This sequence encodes CASSSTGVEQFF.

The chain links TRBV2 to TRBJ2-3; 13 nucleotides agree with TRBD2. CDR1 is SNHLY, CDR2 FYNNEI, per germline. This CDR3 region has 16 residues. Trimming took 6 bases from V and 4 from J; bases not matched to a gene: 7. The CDR3 region is CASRRTSGSLPDTQYF. The CDR3 coding sequence is TGTGCCAGCAGGAGGACTAGCGGGAGCCTGCCAGATACGCAGTATTTT.

J is TRBJ1-1 and V is TRBV19; TRBD1 matches 12 bases. From germline, CDR1 is LNHDA and CDR2 SQIVND (reference sequence). The CDR3 is 14 residues long. The ends lost 2 bases at V and 10 bases at J; junction bases unmatched: 5. DNA for the CDR3: TGTGCCAGTAGTATATCAGGGACAGGGGGCCGAGCTTTCTTT. Its translation is CASSISGTGGRAFF.

This chain joins TRBV28 and TRBJ2-7, with D possibly TRBD2 on 5 matching bases. With 1 base removed from V and 4 bases from J, the gap between germline ends came to 8 bases. Per germline, CDR1 MDHEN and CDR2 SYDVKM. The CDR3 length is 13 residues. CDR3 in amino acids: CASSLLRAYEQYF. DNA for the CDR3: TGTGCCAGCAGTTTATTGCGGGCGTACGAGCAGTACTTC. The whole variable domain, filled in from reference TRBV28 and TRBJ2-7, reads DVKVTQSSRYLVKRTGEKVFLECVQDMDHENMFWYRQDPGLGLRLIYFSYDVKMKEKGDIPEGYSVSREKKERFSLILESASTNQTSMYLCASSLLRAYEQYFGPGTRLTVT.

The chain has TRBV11-3 and TRBJ1-1; D unclear. The length of the CDR3 is 12 residues. The germline V gene has CDR1 SGHNT and CDR2 YENEEA. V lost 3 bases, J lost 6 bases, and 8 bases lay in between. In nucleotides, the CDR3 is TGTGCCAGCAGCTTCCCAGGCCCTGAAGCTTTCTTT. Translating it yields CASSFPGPEAFF.

V gene TRBV2 combines with J gene TRBJ1-5; 9 bases align to TRBD1. CDR3 length: 17 residues. Germline V gene data show CDR1 as SNHLY and CDR2 as FYNNEI. V was clipped by 5 bases and J by 2 bases; unmatched bases: 10. The CDR3, as DNA: TGTGCCAGCAGTCCCTTCGGACAGGGGTTTGGCAATCAGCCCCAGCATTTT. This gives the protein CASSPFGQGFGNQPQHF.

The chain couples TRBV4-1 to TRBJ2-7, with D tentatively TRBD2 (6 bases). This CDR3 has 14 amino acids. V was pared by 1 base and J by 0 bases, with 7 bases between. CDR1 and CDR2 (germline): MGHRA, YSYEKL. The CDR3 protein is CASSQVGGSYEQYF. The CDR3 DNA is TGCGCCAGCAGCCAAGTCGGGGGCTCCTACGAGCAGTACTTC.

The rearrangement joins TRBV13 to TRBJ1-5, with 10 positions matching TRBD1. The V gene end was trimmed by 3 bases and the J gene end by 6 bases; junction bases not matched to a gene: 2. The germline gives CDR1 PRHDT, CDR2 FYEKMQ (reference sequence). There are 14 residues in the CDR3. DNA of the CDR3: TGTGCCAGCAGCTTGGGACAGGGGTTTCAGCCCCAGCATTTT. Translating gives CASSLGQGFQPQHF. Filled out from reference TRBV13 and TRBJ1-5, the complete variable domain reads AAGVIQSPRHLIKEKRETATLKCYPIPRHDTVYWYQQGPGQDPQFLISFYEKMQSDKGSIPDRFSAQQFSDYHSELNMSSLELGDSALYFCASSLGQGFQPQHFGDGTRLSIL.

This sequence joins TRBV6-1 and TRBJ1-1; D unresolved. Germline loops: CDR1 MNHNS, CDR2 SASEGT. V was pared by 11 bases and J by 7 bases, with 11 bases between. The CDR3 sequence is 10 residues long. The CDR3 loop is CALTGGEAFF. As DNA, the CDR3 is TGTGCCTTGACGGGAGGTGAAGCTTTCTTT.

As to this clone: This specimen includes other DNA sequences encoding the same CDR3. The chain is built from TRBV4-1 and TRBJ2-7, with 9 bases lining up with TRBD2. This CDR3 region has 15 residues. V lost 1 base, J lost 3 bases, and 4 bases stayed unmatched. Germline CDR1 and CDR2: MGHRA and YSYEKL. This CDR3 is CASSQVPSGDYEQYF. The CDR3 bases are TGCGCCAGCAGCCAAGTGCCTAGCGGGGACTACGAGCAGTACTTC.

The chain uses TRBV4-1 and TRBJ1-5, with 7 bases aligning to TRBD1. There are 14 residues in the CDR3. Per germline, CDR1 MGHRA and CDR2 YSYEKL. J lost 5 bases, V lost 4 bases, and 5 bases had no gene match. CDR3 DNA: TGCGCCAGCAGCCCGCGACAGGGCGATCAGCCCCAGCATTTT. This sequence encodes CASSPRQGDQPQHF.

The chain uses TRBV10-3 and TRBJ1-1, with 7 positions matching TRBD1. Germline V lookup: CDR1 ENHRY, CDR2 SYGVKD. The CDR3 totals 14 residues. V shed 2 bases, J shed 5 bases, and the junction held 5 bases outside the gene matches. The CDR3 protein is CAISEDRVVTEAFF. The CDR3 nucleotides are TGTGCCATCAGTGAGGACAGGGTAGTGACTGAAGCTTTCTTT.

This CDR3 is CASSLGGQNEKLFF. As DNA, the CDR3 is TGTGCCAGCAGCTTAGGGGGACAAAATGAAAAACTGTTTTTT. The rearrangement uses TRBV11-3 and TRBJ1-4; the D gene is possibly TRBD1 (6 bases). Trimming removed 1 base from V and 5 bases from J, with 8 bases in between. CDR3 length equals 14 residues. CDR1 SGHNT and CDR2 YENEEA come from the germline V gene.

The chain recombines TRBV7-6 with TRBJ2-1; 7 nucleotides align to TRBD2. This CDR3 has 17 residues. Germline-derived CDR1 and CDR2 are SGHVS and FNYEAQ. V was clipped by 1 base and J by 2 bases; unmatched bases: 8. In DNA form, the CDR3 reads TGTGCCAGCAGCTTAGAGGCGGGCGGGAGTACCTACAATGAGCAGTTCTTC. It is translated as CASSLEAGGSTYNEQFF.

This clone appeared a single time. This chain links TRBV7-8 with TRBJ2-2; D uncertain. The germline V gene encodes CDR1 SGHVS and CDR2 FQNEAQ. Trimming removed 5 bases at V and 5 bases at J, with 9 bases between. The CDR3 sequence is 13 residues long. CDR3 protein: CASSPKPTGELFF. CDR3 nucleotides: TGTGCCAGCAGCCCTAAGCCAACCGGGGAGCTGTTTTTT.

The J gene is TRBJ1-2, the V gene TRBV5-1, with TRBD1 identical over 7 bases. J was trimmed by 4 bases and V by 4 bases; bases with no gene match: 7. Per the germline V gene, CDR1 is SGHRS and CDR2 is YFSETQ. The CDR3 consists of 14 residues. DNA for the CDR3: TGCGCCAGCAGCACAACCGGGACAGCCTATGGCTACACCTTC. Amino acids: CASSTTGTAYGYTF.